These 32 T cell receptor beta chains were all obtained from the same sample, sequenced in a study of cytomegalovirus exposure and HLA in healthy donors. This PCR relied on a set of 60 Vbeta primers and 13 Jbeta primers. Libraries were prepared by immunoSEQ multiplex PCR; TCRdb keeps only in-frame clonotypes and omits some of them. The table shows under 200,000 clones, with around 77% occurring only once. Sequenced material: PBMCs. The receptor source for this set is a man aged 60 to 75 in good health and CMV-seronegative.

The chain joins TRBV7-2 to TRBJ2-7; a possible D gene is TRBD2 (5 bases). CDR3 length: 14 amino acids. Trimming pared 2 bases from V and 5 bases from J, leaving 13 bases between. Germline assignment: CDR1 SGHTA and CDR2 FQGNSA. The CDR3 region is CASSLNRGLDEQYF. CDR3 DNA sequence: TGTGCCAGCAGCTTAAATCGGGGTTTGGACGAGCAGTACTTC.

Remarks on this clone: Other nucleotide sequences in the sample specify the same CDR3. CDR3 protein: CASSPSGETQYF. The CDR3 region has the DNA TGTGCCAGCTCACCATCGGGGGAGACCCAGTACTTC. The genes are TRBV18 and TRBJ2-5, with D possibly being TRBD2 (5 bases). The CDR3 consists of 12 residues. The germline CDR1 and CDR2 sequences are KGHSH and LQKENI. Trimming removed 2 bases from V and 5 bases from J, with 6 bases in between.

This clone appeared once. This chain connects TRBV7-3 to TRBJ2-1, with 9 positions matching TRBD1. CDR1 and CDR2 from the germline V gene are SGHTA and FQGTGA. CDR3 length equals 13 residues. Trimming at V came to 5 bases and at J to 6 bases, leaving 2 bases not matched to a gene. The CDR3 sequence: CASSLTGGNEQFF. For the CDR3, the DNA is TGTGCCAGCAGCCTGACAGGGGGCAATGAGCAGTTCTTC.

V gene TRBV30 combines with J gene TRBJ2-3; weak D call: TRBD1 (6 bases). The CDR3 contains 15 residues. V lost 1 base, J lost 1 base, and 12 bases lay in between. CDR1 GTSNPN and CDR2 SVGIG come from the germline V gene (reference sequence). The CDR3, as DNA: TGTGCCTGGAGTGAGAGGGCAGGGGGCACAGATACGCAGTATTTT. It specifies CAWSERAGGTDTQYF.

The chain couples TRBV28 to TRBJ2-3; 9 nucleotides line up with TRBD1. Germline V gives CDR1 MDHEN, CDR2 SYDVKM. After removal of 6 bases from V and 5 bases from J, the junction contained 9 bases not matched to a gene. The CDR3 has 15 residues. CDR3 coding DNA: TGTGCCAGCAGCCCAACAGGGGGCTCAGGAGATACGCAGTATTTT. Translated: CASSPTGGSGDTQYF.

This chain joins TRBV7-6 and TRBJ1-1, with 7 bases lining up with TRBD1. The CDR3 runs to 15 residues. The V gene end was trimmed by 4 bases and the J gene end by 0 bases; junction bases not matched to a gene: 5. Per the germline V gene, CDR1 is SGHVS and CDR2 is FNYEAQ. The CDR3 spells CASSSSQGLNTEAFF. In DNA, the CDR3 is TGTGCCAGCAGCTCTTCACAGGGGTTGAACACTGAAGCTTTCTTT.

This clone was observed a single time. The rearrangement uses TRBV6-4 and TRBJ1-3; D gene unclear. The CDR3 is 15 amino acids. Trimming took 10 bases from V and 3 from J, leaving 19 bases between them. Germline V gene lookup returns CDR1 MRHNA and CDR2 SNTAGT. CDR3 residues: CATNTREVFGNTIYF. CDR3 nucleotides: TGTGCCACAAATACGAGGGAGGTGTTTGGAAACACCATATATTTT.

This rearrangement joins TRBV19 to TRBJ2-1; no reliable D call. Trimming removed 5 bases at V and 0 bases at J, with 8 bases between. Germline CDR1 is LNHDA and CDR2 is SQIVND (reference sequence). This CDR3 is 14 amino acids long. In DNA, the CDR3 is TGTGCCAGTAGTCGCGGCAGCTCCTACAATGAGCAGTTCTTC. Translation gives CASSRGSSYNEQFF.

The chain recombines TRBV11-2 with TRBJ1-5; tentative D call: TRBD1 (5 bases). This CDR3 is 15 amino acids long. Trimming removed 1 base at V and 2 bases at J, with 9 bases between. CDR1 SGHAT and CDR2 FQNNGV come from the germline V gene. CDR3 in DNA: TGTGCCAGCAGCTTAGGCAGGGCTGGCAATCAGCCCCAGCATTTT. Translation gives CASSLGRAGNQPQHF.

The chain has TRBV5-4 and TRBJ2-1; TRBD2 aligns across 9 bases. V trimming: 6 bases; J trimming: 0 bases; junction bases outside the gene matches: 4. The CDR3 totals 15 residues. Germline CDR1 is SGHNT and CDR2 is YYREEE (reference sequence). CDR3 sequence reads: CASINSGSSYNEQFF. The CDR3 DNA sequence: TGTGCCAGCATTAATAGCGGGAGCTCCTACAATGAGCAGTTCTTC.

The chain couples TRBV5-1 to TRBJ2-1; 10 bases match TRBD2. The CDR3 is 15 residues long. CDR1 SGHRS and CDR2 YFSETQ come from the germline V gene. V shed 2 bases, J shed 8 bases, and the junction held 7 bases outside the gene matches. CDR3 sequence (DNA): TGCGCCAGCAGCTTAAACGCCGGGACTAGCGATGAGCAGTTCTTC. This codes for CASSLNAGTSDEQFF. The complete variable domain, with remaining parts taken from reference TRBV5-1 and TRBJ2-1, reads KAGVTQTPRYLIKTRGQQVTLSCSPISGHRSVSWYQQTPGQGLQFLFEYFSETQRNKGNFPGRFSGRQFSNSRSEMNVSTLELGDSALYLCASSLNAGTSDEQFFGPGTRLTVL.

The CDR3 here is CASSLGLGQETQYF. The CDR3 region has the DNA TGCGCCAGCAGCTTGGGGCTTGGCCAAGAGACCCAGTACTTC. The chain uses TRBV5-1 and TRBJ2-5, with D uncertain. Germline V gene sequence: CDR1 SGHRS, CDR2 YFSETQ. CDR3 size: 14 residues. Trimming left V 0 bases short and J 1 base short, with 7 bases between.

The chain has TRBV7-2 and TRBJ2-5, with TRBD1 matching 9 bases. Germline-derived CDR1 and CDR2 are SGHTA and FQGNSA. The V segment lost 5 bases and the J segment 0 bases; nucleotides outside the gene matches: 4. There are 15 residues in the CDR3. In DNA, the CDR3 is TGTGCCAGCAGCCTCGGACAGGGGTACCAAGAGACCCAGTACTTC. It translates to CASSLGQGYQETQYF.

V is TRBV2 and J is TRBJ2-3; D ambiguous. The CDR3 sequence is 15 residues long. V lost 2 bases and J lost 0, with 9 bases in between. In germline, CDR1 is SNHLY, CDR2 FYNNEI. CDR3: CASSELALSTDTQYF. In DNA form, the CDR3 reads TGTGCCAGCAGTGAATTAGCCCTCAGCACAGATACGCAGTATTTT. The full variable domain, its missing parts supplied by reference TRBV2 and TRBJ2-3, is EPEVTQTPSHQVTQMGQEVILRCVPISNHLYFYWYRQILGQKVEFLVSFYNNEISEKSEIFDDQFSVERPDGSNFTLKIRSTKLEDSAMYFCASSELALSTDTQYFGPGTRLTVL.

V gene TRBV19 combines with J gene TRBJ2-6; D is perhaps TRBD1 (6 bases). V lost 4 bases to trimming and J lost 3 bases, with 10 bases between them. The CDR3 loop spans 15 amino acids. Germline V gene data show CDR1 as LNHDA and CDR2 as SQIVND (reference sequence). This CDR3 reads CASSTAGVGANVLTF. Written as DNA, the CDR3 is TGTGCCAGTAGTACGGCAGGGGTTGGGGCCAACGTCCTGACTTTC.

This clone was found once. The V gene is TRBV10-3, the J gene TRBJ2-1; D is undetermined. V dropped 10 bases and J dropped 0 bases, with 16 bases sitting between them. Germline V gene lookup returns CDR1 ENHRY and CDR2 SYGVKD. There are 15 residues in the CDR3. The CDR3: CATKPTTSSYNEQFF. The CDR3 DNA reads as TGTGCCACCAAACCTACCACGAGCTCCTACAATGAGCAGTTCTTC.

About this clone itself: The junction differs from germline at one of its ends, possibly a read error. The CDR3 nucleotides are TGTGCTAGCAGCCCCTTGGGAAGCGGGGGGGCTTACGAGCAGTACTTC. This gives the protein CASSPLGSGGAYEQYF. The rearrangement uses TRBV7-7 and TRBJ2-7; 10 bases are a match to TRBD2. The CDR3 loop spans 16 amino acids. Germline CDR1 reads SSHAT; CDR2 reads FNYEAQ (reference sequence).

The chain links TRBV18 to TRBJ2-3; D not certain. Trimming stripped 7 bases from V and 2 bases from J, with 10 bases between. Germline-derived CDR1 and CDR2 are KGHSH and LQKENI. The CDR3 has 13 residues. CDR3 DNA: TGTGCCAGCTTTTTTCGGGTCACAGATACGCAGTATTTT. It yields the protein CASFFRVTDTQYF.

The gene calls are TRBV9 and TRBJ2-5; 7 bases line up with TRBD2. The V and J ends lost 4 bases and 5 bases, in that order; junction bases with no gene match: 5. CDR3 length: 13 residues. CDR1 is SGDLS, CDR2 YYNGEE, per germline. The CDR3 sequence is CASSRAGEETQYF. The CDR3 DNA reads as TGTGCCAGCAGCCGGGCGGGGGAGGAGACCCAGTACTTC. Full variable domain (outside the CDR3, taken from reference TRBV9 and TRBJ2-5): DSGVTQTPKHLITATGQRVTLRCSPRSGDLSVYWYQQSLDQGLQFLIQYYNGEERAKGNILERFSAQQFPDLHSELNLSSLELGDSALYFCASSRAGEETQYFGPGTRLLVL.

This rearrangement joins TRBV5-6 to TRBJ1-5; D may be TRBD1 (5 bases). The V end lost 4 bases, the J end lost 0 bases, and 14 bases lay between the germline ends. Germline V gene lookup returns CDR1 SGHDT and CDR2 YYEEEE. The CDR3 runs to 16 residues. For the CDR3, the DNA is TGTGCCAGCAGCCTGCTGGGGGGGAGTAGCAATCAGCCCCAGCATTTT. This gives the protein CASSLLGGSSNQPQHF.

This chain uses TRBV2 with TRBJ2-2, with a weak D call TRBD2 (5 bases). V was trimmed by 7 bases and J by 6 bases, leaving 15 bases between them. CDR3 length equals 14 residues. Germline V gives CDR1 SNHLY, CDR2 FYNNEI. The CDR3 protein is CASNNGIVAGELFF. The CDR3 DNA is TGTGCCAGCAACAACGGGATAGTAGCCGGGGAGCTGTTTTTT. The full variable domain, in which reference TRBV2 and TRBJ2-2 provide the parts outside the CDR3, is EPEVTQTPSHQVTQMGQEVILRCVPISNHLYFYWYRQILGQKVEFLVSFYNNEISEKSEIFDDQFSVERPDGSNFTLKIRSTKLEDSAMYFCASNNGIVAGELFFGEGSRLTVL.

The chain joins TRBV7-6 to TRBJ2-7; 9 bases agree with TRBD1. The CDR3 runs to 17 residues. The J segment lost 0 bases and the V segment lost 1 base, leaving 7 bases of the junction unmatched. Germline V gives CDR1 SGHVS, CDR2 FNYEAQ. CDR3 protein: CASSLGSGTGISYEQYF. The CDR3, as DNA: TGTGCCAGCAGCTTAGGTTCCGGGACAGGGATCTCCTACGAGCAGTACTTC. The variable domain in full, with the rest retrieved from reference TRBV7-6 and TRBJ2-7, is GAGVSQSPRYKVTKRGQDVALRCDPISGHVSLYWYRQALGQGPEFLTYFNYEAQQDKSGLPNDRFSAERPEGSISTLTIQRTEQRDSAMYRCASSLGSGTGISYEQYFGPGTRLTVT.

The chain links TRBV6-5 to TRBJ1-4; D not resolved. Trimming removed 6 bases at V and 3 bases at J, with 11 bases between. The CDR3 is 14 residues long. Germline CDR1 and CDR2: MNHEY and SVGAGI. The DNA of the CDR3 is TGTGCCAGCAGCCCTACCCTTGCTAATGAAAAACTGTTTTTT. It is translated as CASSPTLANEKLFF.

The rearrangement joins TRBV4-2 to TRBJ1-1; no firm D call. Germline-derived CDR1 and CDR2 are LGHNA and YNFKEQ. This CDR3 region has 15 residues. V lost 0 bases to trimming and J lost 0 bases, with 8 bases between them. The CDR3 protein is CASSQDGSVNTEAFF. The CDR3 DNA reads as TGTGCCAGCAGCCAAGATGGGAGCGTGAACACTGAAGCTTTCTTT.

The chain has TRBV6-1 and TRBJ1-2; the D is unclear. V dropped 2 bases and J dropped 7 bases, with 8 bases sitting between them. The germline V gene encodes CDR1 MNHNS and CDR2 SASEGT. The CDR3 extends over 12 amino acids. The CDR3 sequence: CASSELQAGYTF. For the CDR3, the DNA is TGTGCCAGCAGTGAACTCCAGGCTGGCTACACCTTC.

This rearrangement joins TRBV5-1 to TRBJ2-1; D perhaps matches TRBD1 (6 bases). Trimming pared 3 bases from V and 0 bases from J, leaving 19 bases between. This CDR3 comprises 18 residues. From germline, CDR1 is SGHRS and CDR2 YFSETQ. CDR3 bases: TGCGCCAGCAGCTCCAGGTCGTACGGGACAAGCTCCTACAATGAGCAGTTCTTC. It is translated as CASSSRSYGTSSYNEQFF.

The chain couples TRBV10-3 to TRBJ2-7, with D perhaps matching TRBD1 (6 bases). V was trimmed by 8 bases and J by 5 bases, leaving 19 bases between them. The CDR3 extends over 14 amino acids. Per germline, CDR1 ENHRY and CDR2 SYGVKD. The CDR3 DNA reads as TGTGCCATCTCAACCAGGGACAAAAGCAACGAGCAGTACTTC. Translating gives CAISTRDKSNEQYF.

The V and J genes are TRBV18 and TRBJ1-5, with a tentative D call TRBD1 (6 bases). V lost 0 bases, J lost 6 bases, and 12 bases lay in between. Germline CDR1 is KGHSH and CDR2 is LQKENI. The CDR3 runs 15 residues. CDR3 DNA: TGTGCCAGCTCACCACCGGGCAGGGGAAGTCAGCCCCAGCATTTT. It translates to CASSPPGRGSQPQHF.

The chain is built from TRBV30 and TRBJ1-6; unclear D gene. V was cut by 3 bases and J by 9 bases, with 15 bases left in between. This CDR3 spans 14 amino acids. Germline V gives CDR1 GTSNPN, CDR2 SVGIG (reference sequence). The CDR3 protein is CAWSLGRVGSPLHF. CDR3 DNA sequence: TGTGCCTGGAGCCTTGGGCGGGTGGGTTCACCCCTCCACTTT.

The chain carries TRBV30 and TRBJ2-1, with TRBD2 matching over 16 bases. Trimming cost V 1 base and J 0 bases; bases outside gene matches: 3. Germline V gene data show CDR1 as GTSNPN and CDR2 as SVGIG (reference sequence). The CDR3 runs 18 residues. CDR3 loop: CAWSGGLAGGASYNEQFF. For the CDR3, the DNA is TGTGCCTGGAGTGGGGGACTAGCGGGAGGGGCCTCCTACAATGAGCAGTTCTTC.

The chain couples TRBV28 to TRBJ1-2; 7 bases align to TRBD1. This CDR3 has 15 amino acids. Looked up from germline, CDR1 is MDHEN and CDR2 is SYDVKM. After removal of 1 base from V and 4 bases from J, the junction contained 6 bases not matched to a gene. The CDR3 DNA follows: TGTGCCAGCAGTTTATTCGACAGGGATCTCTATGGCTACACCTTC. Its protein product is CASSLFDRDLYGYTF.

This rearrangement joins TRBV6-5 to TRBJ1-5; D gene ambiguous. V lost 4 bases to trimming and J lost 3 bases, with 13 bases between them. The CDR3 extends over 15 amino acids. The germline V gene has CDR1 MNHEY and CDR2 SVGAGI. CDR3 coding DNA: TGTGCCAGCAGTTTGGCTCGCGGAGACAATCAGCCCCAGCATTTT. Translation gives CASSLARGDNQPQHF.